These T cell receptor beta chains were read from a single sample in a study of graft-versus-host responses after intestinal transplantation. These receptors are not linked to any known antigen. TCRdb's table, derived via immunoSEQ multiplex PCR, lists solely in-frame clones and lacks some. This table holds more than 90,000 clones, 85% to 95% found once. This specimen consisted of unstimulated CD8+ T cells sorted from spleen or lymph node cells, obtained before transplant. The receptors were sampled from a human donor who was the organ donor for an intestinal transplant. The CDR3 runs from the conserved cysteine through the conserved F or W. A D gene is named only where the DNA matches it firmly. Where a row states a size, it is once, few, many or the class of an expanded clone; other rows omit it.

>TRBV6-1|-|-|TRBJ2-3
TGTGCCAGCAGTGAACGGCAAACTAGCACAGATACGCAGTATTTT
CASSERQTSTDTQYF
>TRBV4-3|once|TRBD2|TRBJ2-1
TGCGCCAGCAGCCAGCAGGGACTAGCGGGCTACAATGAGCAGTTCTTC
CASSQQGLAGYNEQFF
>TRBV4-1|-|TRBD2|TRBJ2-1
TGCGCCAGCAGCCAAGCCGGACTAGCGGGAGTTCCCCACTCCTACAATGAGCAGTTCTTC
CASSQAGLAGVPHSYNEQFF
>TRBV10-3|-|TRBD1|TRBJ1-2
TGTGCCATCAGGGGGACAGGGGGCGCCGATGGCTACACCTTC
CAIRGTGGADGYTF
>TRBV5-3|-|-|TRBJ2-7
TGTGCCATTCCTGGGTCCAAGGTGCAGTACTTC
CAIPGSKVQYF
>TRBV30|-|-|TRBJ2-5
TGTGCCTGGAGTGTGGAGACCCAGTACTTC
CAWSVETQYF
>TRBV4-1|-|TRBD2|TRBJ2-7
TGCGCCAGCAGCCAGATAGCGGGGGGATACGAGCAGTACTTC
CASSQIAGGYEQYF
>TRBV12-5|-|-|TRBJ1-1
TGTGCTAGTGGTAAACAGGTCAAGAACACTGAAGCTTTCTTT
CASGKQVKNTEAFF
>TRBV19|-|TRBD1|TRBJ1-2
TGTGCCAGTAGTGCCCAGGGGGCACATCTCACCTTC
CASSAQGAHLTF
>TRBV13|-|-|TRBJ2-4
TGTGCCAGCAGCTCCGGACTAGCCAAAAACATTCAGTACTTC
CASSSGLAKNIQYF
>TRBV4-3|-|TRBD1|TRBJ2-2
TGCGCCAGCAGCCAAAAAATGACCGGGACAGGCACCGGGGAGCTGTTTTTT
CASSQKMTGTGTGELFF
>TRBV27|-|-|TRBJ2-7
TGTGCCAGCAGTGAGACGGGACTTTCCCGCGAGCAGTACTTC
CASSETGLSREQYF
>TRBV19|once|-|TRBJ1-5
TGTGCCAGTAGTAAGGTTCCAGGGGAGCAGCCCCAGCATTTT
CASSKVPGEQPQHF
>TRBV13|-|-|TRBJ1-2
TGTGCCAGCAGCTTAGACTACTCTAACTATGGCTACACCTTC
CASSLDYSNYGYTF
>TRBV27|-|-|TRBJ2-7
TGTGCCAGCACCGTGGGGGGCCCCAATCACTACGAGCAGTACTTC
CASTVGGPNHYEQYF
>TRBV19|-|-|TRBJ1-5
TGTGCCAGTAGCACATACGGGGCTGGGGCATCGAGCAATCAGCCCCAGCATTTT
CASSTYGAGASSNQPQHF
>TRBV28|-|TRBD2|TRBJ2-6
TGTGCCAGTGCTAGCGGGAGGGCTCTTACTGGGGCCAACGTCCTGACTTTC
CASASGRALTGANVLTF
>TRBV19|-|TRBD2|TRBJ2-1
TGTGCCAGTAGTATTAGACCCGGGGGGATAGATGAGCAGTTCTTC
CASSIRPGGIDEQFF
>TRBV20-1|-|-|TRBJ1-2
TGCAGTGCTCGCGTCCCATATGGCTACACCTTC
CSARVPYGYTF
>TRBV7-9|-|TRBD2|TRBJ2-7
TGTGCCAGCAGCCAGCCGATAGCGGGACCCTTCGAGCAGTACTTC
CASSQPIAGPFEQYF
>TRBV6-1|-|-|TRBJ2-4
TGTGCCAGCAGTGAATTTAGAGGGGCGGTGGCCAAAAACATTCAGTACTTC
CASSEFRGAVAKNIQYF
>TRBV30|-|TRBD1|TRBJ1-2
TGTGCCTGGCGAACAGGGGGGGTCTATGGCTACACCTTC
CAWRTGGVYGYTF
>TRBV30|-|TRBD1|TRBJ2-7
TGTGCCTGGAGCCACAGGGGCCTGGAGCAGTACTTC
CAWSHRGLEQYF
>TRBV28|-|TRBD2|TRBJ2-2
TGTGCCAGCAGCCTTTGGACTAGCGGGAGCACCGGGGGGGAGCTGTTTTTT
CASSLWTSGSTGGELFF
>TRBV27|once|TRBD1|TRBJ1-1
TGTGCCAGCAGTTTATCCCCGACAGGGGCGGGCACTGAAGCTTTCTTT
CASSLSPTGAGTEAFF
>TRBV30|-|-|TRBJ2-1
TGTGCCTGGAACGGCGGGGACAATGAGCAGTTCTTC
CAWNGGDNEQFF
>TRBV9|-|TRBD1|TRBJ2-7
TGTGCCAGCAGCGTAGCTAGGACAGGGAACGAGCAGTACTTC
CASSVARTGNEQYF
>TRBV5-1|-|-|TRBJ1-3
TGCGCCAGCAGCTTTATGGGACTCGCCGGTGGAAACACCATATATTTT
CASSFMGLAGGNTIYF
>TRBV29-1|-|-|TRBJ1-1
TGCAGCGTCGAAGGCCTGAACACTGAAGCTTTCTTT
CSVEGLNTEAFF
>TRBV4-3|once|TRBD1|TRBJ1-1
TGCGCCAGCAGCCACTTTAGGGGGCTGGTAGCTTTCTTT
CASSHFRGLVAFF
>TRBV19|few|-|TRBJ1-1
TGTGCCAGTAGTATAGGCCGGGGGAACACTGAAGCTTTCTTT
CASSIGRGNTEAFF
>TRBV29-1|-|-|TRBJ2-1
TGCAGCGTTGAATTCGGTGTGGGTGGCCGGTTCTTC
CSVEFGVGGRFF